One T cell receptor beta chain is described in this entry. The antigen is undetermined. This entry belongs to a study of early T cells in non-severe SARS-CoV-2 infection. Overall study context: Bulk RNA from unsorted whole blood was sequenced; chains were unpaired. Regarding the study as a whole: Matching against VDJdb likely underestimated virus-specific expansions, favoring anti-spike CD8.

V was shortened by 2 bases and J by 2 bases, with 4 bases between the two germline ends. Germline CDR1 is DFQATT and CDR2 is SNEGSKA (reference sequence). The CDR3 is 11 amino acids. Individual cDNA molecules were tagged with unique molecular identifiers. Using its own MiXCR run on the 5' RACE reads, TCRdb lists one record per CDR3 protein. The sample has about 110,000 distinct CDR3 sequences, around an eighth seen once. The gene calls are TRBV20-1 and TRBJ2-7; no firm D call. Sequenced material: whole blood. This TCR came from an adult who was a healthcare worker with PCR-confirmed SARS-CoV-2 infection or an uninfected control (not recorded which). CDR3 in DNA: TGCAGTGCTAGATCCCCCTACGAGCAGTACTTC. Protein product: CSARSPYEQYF.